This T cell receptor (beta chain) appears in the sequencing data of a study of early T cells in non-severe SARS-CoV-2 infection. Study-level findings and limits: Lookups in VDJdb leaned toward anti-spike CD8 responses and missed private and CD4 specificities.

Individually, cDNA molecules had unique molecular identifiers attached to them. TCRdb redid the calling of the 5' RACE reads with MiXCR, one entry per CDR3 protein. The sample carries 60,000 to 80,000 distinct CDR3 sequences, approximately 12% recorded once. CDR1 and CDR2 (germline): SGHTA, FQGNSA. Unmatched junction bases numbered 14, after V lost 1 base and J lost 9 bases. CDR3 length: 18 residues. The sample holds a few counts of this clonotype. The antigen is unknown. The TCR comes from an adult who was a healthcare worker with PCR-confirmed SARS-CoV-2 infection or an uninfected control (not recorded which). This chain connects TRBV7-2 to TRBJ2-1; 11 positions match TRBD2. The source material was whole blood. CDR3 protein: CASSLGLAGGGSLGEQFF. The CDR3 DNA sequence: TGTGCCAGCAGCTTAGGTCTAGCGGGAGGAGGGAGTTTGGGTGAGCAGTTCTTC.